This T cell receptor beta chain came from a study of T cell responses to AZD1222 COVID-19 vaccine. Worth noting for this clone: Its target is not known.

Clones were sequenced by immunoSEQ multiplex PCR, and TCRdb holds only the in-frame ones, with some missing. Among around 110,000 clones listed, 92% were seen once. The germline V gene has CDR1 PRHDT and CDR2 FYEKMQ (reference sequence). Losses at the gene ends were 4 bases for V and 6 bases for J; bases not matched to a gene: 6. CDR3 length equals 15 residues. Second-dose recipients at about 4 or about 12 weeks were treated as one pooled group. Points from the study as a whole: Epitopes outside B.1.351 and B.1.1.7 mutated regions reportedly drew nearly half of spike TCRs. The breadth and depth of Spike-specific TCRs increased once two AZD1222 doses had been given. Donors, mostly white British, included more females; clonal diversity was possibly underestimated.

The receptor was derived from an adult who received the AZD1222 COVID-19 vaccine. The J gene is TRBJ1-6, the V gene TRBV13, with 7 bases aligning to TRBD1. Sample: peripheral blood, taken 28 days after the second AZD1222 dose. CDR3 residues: CASSSDRPFNSPLHF. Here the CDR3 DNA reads TGTGCCAGCAGCTCGGACAGGCCATTTAATTCACCCCTCCACTTT. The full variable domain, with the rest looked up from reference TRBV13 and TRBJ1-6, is AAGVIQSPRHLIKEKRETATLKCYPIPRHDTVYWYQQGPGQDPQFLISFYEKMQSDKGSIPDRFSAQQFSDYHSELNMSSLELGDSALYFCASSSDRPFNSPLHFGNGTRLTVT.